These 17 T cell receptor beta chains were sequenced from one sample in a study of preoperative IRX-2 immunotherapy in early breast cancer. Treatment reported: preoperative locoregional IRX-2 cytokine immunotherapy. Measured with immunoSEQ multiplex PCR; TCRdb has only the in-frame clones, and not every one. The repertoire holds around 60,000 clones, with approximately 94% as singletons. This material was obtained from a patient treated with IRX-2 immunotherapy. The receptors shown here come from a human donor with breast cancer.

This clone was picked up a small number of times. This chain links TRBV27 with TRBJ1-5; D gene ambiguous. This CDR3 has 13 residues. V lost 3 bases and J 4 bases, leaving 7 bases between the germline ends. The germline gives CDR1 MNHEY, CDR2 SMNVEV (reference sequence). DNA of the CDR3: TGTGCCAGCAGTTTTCGTCAGAATCAGCCCCAGCATTTT. It specifies CASSFRQNQPQHF.

This clone was seen once. The chain links TRBV27 to TRBJ2-7; TRBD2 matches 8 bases. CDR1 and CDR2 from the germline V gene are MNHEY and SMNVEV (reference sequence). J was trimmed by 6 bases and V by 5 bases; bases with no gene match: 15. This CDR3 spans 16 amino acids. CDR3 sequence (DNA): TGTGCCAGCAGTGCCGGGACTAGTTGGGGAAGGGGCGAGCAGTACTTC. Its protein product is CASSAGTSWGRGEQYF.

The chain combines TRBV9 with TRBJ2-1; the D is unclear. V lost 0 bases and J 9 bases, leaving 16 bases between the germline ends. Germline assignment: CDR1 SGDLS and CDR2 YYNGEE. The CDR3 contains 15 residues. The CDR3 reads CASSVVTTPVPEQFF. The DNA for the CDR3 is TGTGCCAGCAGCGTAGTTACCACACCAGTTCCTGAGCAGTTCTTC.

The chain joins TRBV2 to TRBJ2-3; D not certain. CDR3 length: 12 residues. The V and J ends lost 5 bases and 2 bases respectively, with 5 bases between them. Germline lookup yields CDR1 SNHLY and CDR2 FYNNEI. CDR3 sequence: CASSQITDTQYF. CDR3 coding DNA: TGTGCCAGCAGTCAAATCACAGATACGCAGTATTTT.

The chain is built from TRBV28 and TRBJ1-5; D gene ambiguous. The CDR3 runs to 12 residues. From germline, CDR1 is MDHEN and CDR2 SYDVKM. V was pared by 2 bases and J by 7 bases, with 6 bases between. This CDR3 reads CASSLEVQPQHF. CDR3 DNA sequence: TGTGCCAGCAGTTTAGAAGTACAGCCCCAGCATTTT.

V is TRBV2 and J is TRBJ2-7; no reliable D call. Trimming cost V 10 bases and J 6 bases, with 22 bases left between them. This CDR3 region has 14 residues. Germline V gives CDR1 SNHLY, CDR2 FYNNEI. The CDR3 DNA reads as TGTGCCACCAAGAAAGTGGTTACACTGGGCGAGCAGTACTTC. Residues: CATKKVVTLGEQYF.

This clone has a single count. The chain couples TRBV11-3 to TRBJ2-2; D not resolved. Per the germline V gene, CDR1 is SGHNT and CDR2 is YENEEA. The CDR3 has 12 residues. Trimming removed 5 bases at V and 5 bases at J, with 6 bases between. This CDR3 is CASSLKTGELFF. The CDR3 DNA reads TGTGCCAGCAGCCTCAAGACCGGGGAGCTGTTTTTT.

The CDR3 loop is CASSLGLETQYF. The DNA for the CDR3 is TGTGCCAGCAGCTTGGGCTTGGAGACCCAGTACTTC. The chain carries TRBV5-4 and TRBJ2-5; D not certain. Germline-derived CDR1 and CDR2 are SGHNT and YYREEE (reference sequence). The CDR3 has 12 amino acids. Trimming stripped 0 bases from V and 5 bases from J, with 5 bases between.

The chain uses TRBV27 and TRBJ1-1; the match to TRBD1 covers 7 bases. The V gene end was trimmed by 7 bases and the J gene end by 3 bases; junction bases not matched to a gene: 11. CDR3 length: 15 amino acids. Germline V gene sequence: CDR1 MNHEY, CDR2 SMNVEV (reference sequence). The CDR3 protein is CASMGFRGQDTEAFF. The CDR3 nucleotides read TGTGCCAGCATGGGTTTTAGGGGGCAGGACACTGAAGCTTTCTTT.

This chain joins TRBV27 and TRBJ2-7, with TRBD2 matching 8 bases. The trim removed 7 bases at V and 0 bases at J, leaving 17 bases unmatched. This CDR3 comprises 18 residues. Germline-derived CDR1 and CDR2 are MNHEY and SMNVEV (reference sequence). CDR3 amino acids: CASTPAGGGMVGSYEQYF. The CDR3 region has the DNA TGTGCCAGCACCCCCGCGGGGGGCGGGATGGTGGGCTCCTACGAGCAGTACTTC.

V usage is TRBV7-2 and J usage is TRBJ2-2; possibly TRBD2 for D (5 bases). This CDR3 comprises 16 residues. Trimming left V 5 bases short and J 1 base short, with 14 bases between. Germline V gene sequence: CDR1 SGHTA, CDR2 FQGNSA. The CDR3 protein is CASSKMGSVNTGELFF. The DNA of the CDR3 is TGTGCCAGCAGCAAGATGGGGAGTGTGAACACCGGGGAGCTGTTTTTT.

The rearrangement uses TRBV15 and TRBJ2-5, with D tentatively TRBD1 (5 bases). Germline CDR1 LNHNV, CDR2 YYDKDF (reference sequence). V shed 1 base and J shed 5 bases, with 14 bases lying between them. The CDR3 has 15 amino acids. The CDR3 DNA is TGTGCCACCAGCAGAGGTGCACAGGATAGGGAGACCCAGTACTTC. Translating it yields CATSRGAQDRETQYF.

The V and J genes are TRBV9 and TRBJ1-4; D gene unclear. This CDR3 is built from 12 residues. V gave up 10 bases and J gave up 8 bases, with 15 bases separating them. In germline, CDR1 is SGDLS, CDR2 YYNGEE. Here the CDR3 DNA reads TGTGCCTCCTCCCGACTGGGCGAAAAACTGTTTTTT. Its translation is CASSRLGEKLFF.

This chain links TRBV19 with TRBJ2-5, with 9 bases lining up with TRBD1. The CDR3 has 14 residues. J was trimmed by 7 bases and V by 8 bases; bases with no gene match: 11. Looked up from germline, CDR1 is LNHDA and CDR2 is SQIVND (reference sequence). The CDR3 sequence is CASGPTGGAGTQYF. In DNA, the CDR3 is TGTGCCAGTGGACCTACAGGGGGCGCTGGGACCCAGTACTTC.

This chain links TRBV28 with TRBJ1-4; TRBD1 might be the D (6 bases). This CDR3 has 12 residues. Germline V gene sequence: CDR1 MDHEN, CDR2 SYDVKM. The ends were cut back, 8 bases at V and 9 bases at J, with 13 bases in the middle. In DNA, the CDR3 is TGTGCCAGCCACGGGGGGGGCCAAAAACTGTTTTTT. Amino acid sequence: CASHGGGQKLFF.

CDR3 loop: CSVITGTYEQYF. The DNA of the CDR3 is TGCAGCGTTATAACAGGGACCTACGAGCAGTACTTC. The V call is TRBV29-1, the J call TRBJ2-7, with a weak D call TRBD1 (6 bases). Germline CDR1 and CDR2: SQVTM and ANQGSEA. The length of the CDR3 is 12 residues. V lost 5 bases, J lost 2 bases, and 10 bases lay in between.

This CDR3 is CASSRLADTQYF. The CDR3 DNA sequence: TGTGCCAGTAGTAGGCTCGCGGATACGCAGTATTTT. This chain joins TRBV19 and TRBJ2-3; unclear D gene. V was pared by 4 bases and J by 6 bases, with 8 bases between. The CDR3 has 12 amino acids. Germline CDR1 and CDR2: LNHDA and SQIVND (reference sequence). Full variable domain (remainder filled in from reference TRBV19 and TRBJ2-3): DGGITQSPKYLFRKEGQNVTLSCEQNLNHDAMYWYRQDPGQGLRLIYYSQIVNDFQKGDIAEGYSVSREKKESFPLTVTSAQKNPTAFYLCASSRLADTQYFGPGTRLTVL.